The 26 T cell receptor beta chains listed next were all sequenced from one sample in a study of blood T cells in healthy people across ages. Alongside a J-beta primer mix, a sample-barcoded 5' primer served in a second PCR lasting roughly 7 to 12 cycles. TCRdb recomputed calls from the 5' RACE reads with MiXCR, one row per CDR3 protein. The sample comprises roughly 680,000 distinct CDR3 sequences, approximately 52% of which are singletons, and about 14% rests with the top ten. Sample: blood. These receptor sequences come from a woman aged 80 or over in good health.

This chain links TRBV29-1 with TRBJ2-7, with TRBD1 matching over 7 bases. V gave up 6 bases and J gave up 0 bases; unmatched junction bases: 2. Germline values: CDR1 SQVTM, CDR2 ANQGSEA. This CDR3 spans 12 amino acids. Here the CDR3 reads CSVRTGSYEQYF. The CDR3 DNA sequence: TGCAGCGTCAGGACAGGCTCCTACGAGCAGTACTTC.

The chain joins TRBV20-1 to TRBJ1-1; possibly TRBD1 for D (5 bases). Germline V lookup: CDR1 DFQATT, CDR2 SNEGSKA (reference sequence). V lost 1 base and J 2 bases, leaving 11 bases between the germline ends. CDR3 size: 14 residues. The CDR3: CSARVPGINTEAFF. The CDR3 DNA reads as TGCAGTGCTAGAGTTCCAGGGATTAACACTGAAGCTTTCTTT.

V is TRBV25-1 and J is TRBJ1-1; D is undetermined. The CDR3 has 11 residues. The germline V gene encodes CDR1 MGHDK and CDR2 SYGVNS. The germline V and J ends were trimmed by 6 bases and 5 bases, with 7 bases remaining between them. The CDR3 loop is CASRARTEAFF. In nucleotides, the CDR3 is TGTGCCAGCAGGGCGAGGACTGAAGCTTTCTTT. Together with reference TRBV25-1 and TRBJ1-1, the CDR3 gives the full variable domain: EADIYQTPRYLVIGTGKKITLECSQTMGHDKMYWYQQDPGMELHLIHYSYGVNSTEKGDLSSESTVSRIRTEHFPLTLESARPSHTSQYLCASRARTEAFFGQGTRLTVV.

In regard to this clonotype: This may stem from a read error, because a much larger clone lies one nucleotide away. The CDR3 sequence: CSADNMDNYGYTF. The CDR3 DNA reads TGCAGTGCCGACAACATGGATAACTATGGCTACACCTTC. The chain joins TRBV20-1 to TRBJ1-2; no firm D call. CDR1 is DFQATT and CDR2 is SNEGSKA in the germline V gene (reference sequence). This CDR3 has 13 amino acids. Trimming removed 6 bases from V and 1 base from J, with 12 bases in between.

The CDR3 DNA is TGTGCCAGCAGCCAAGCTCCCAGTCCCTCCTACGAGCAGTACTTC. It yields the protein CASSQAPSPSYEQYF. The chain carries TRBV3-1 and TRBJ2-7; D is ambiguous. V lost 1 base to trimming and J lost 0 bases, with 10 bases between them. The CDR3 is 15 amino acids. CDR1 is LGHDT, CDR2 YNNKEL, per germline (reference sequence).

The CDR3 nucleotides read TGCAGCGCCGGGTTCAGTGAAAAACTGTTTTTT. It codes for CSAGFSEKLFF. The chain links TRBV29-1 to TRBJ1-4; unclear D gene. Germline CDR1 is SQVTM and CDR2 is ANQGSEA. The CDR3 is 11 amino acids. V lost 7 bases to trimming and J lost 7 bases, with 10 bases between them.

In its sample, this clonotype was seen a few times. The V and J genes are TRBV7-9 and TRBJ2-5; TRBD2 matches 10 bases. The V segment lost 5 bases and the J segment 4 bases; nucleotides outside the gene matches: 13. CDR3 length: 17 residues. The germline CDR1 and CDR2 sequences are SEHNR and FQNEAQ (reference sequence). DNA of the CDR3: TGTGCCAGCAGCCCAACTATAGCGGGAGGTCTCCCAGAGACCCAGTACTTC. As protein: CASSPTIAGGLPETQYF.

The V and J genes are TRBV10-3 and TRBJ2-5; 9 nucleotides match TRBD2. Trimming took 6 bases from V and 2 from J; bases not matched to a gene: 4. Germline assignment: CDR1 ENHRY and CDR2 SYGVKD. CDR3 length: 14 residues. The CDR3 DNA is TGTGCCATCAGGGGTAGCGGGGGACAAGAGACCCAGTACTTC. This encodes CAIRGSGGQETQYF.

This clonotype was observed many times. The chain is built from TRBV12-3 or TRBV12-4 and TRBJ2-1, with D possibly being TRBD2 (6 bases). Deletions cut 5 bases from V and 9 bases from J, with 8 bases between. This CDR3 spans 11 amino acids. DNA for the CDR3: TGTGCCAGCAGTCCCGGGGGTGAGCAGTTCTTC. Translating it yields CASSPGGEQFF.

This clonotype was seen once. A read error may explain this, as a much larger clone is one base away. The rearrangement links TRBV2 to TRBJ2-3; D not resolved. The ends were cut back, 8 bases at V and 0 bases at J, with 18 bases in the middle. The CDR3 sequence is 16 residues long. Germline V lookup: CDR1 SNHLY, CDR2 FYNNEI. CDR3 DNA sequence: TGTGCCAGCGGTTCCCCGTCTCCTTTTAGCACAGATACGCAGTATTTT. It specifies CASGSPSPFSTDTQYF.

This clonotype was detected only a few times. V gene TRBV7-2 combines with J gene TRBJ2-1, with 8 bases identical to TRBD2. V was clipped by 5 bases and J by 4 bases; unmatched bases: 10. Germline CDR1 and CDR2: SGHTA and FQGNSA. The CDR3 loop spans 16 amino acids. The DNA of the CDR3 is TGTGCCAGCAGCCAAGACCGGACTAGCACTTACAATGAGCAGTTCTTC. It yields the protein CASSQDRTSTYNEQFF.

A few counts support this clonotype. The chain is built from TRBV20-1 and TRBJ2-7, with D perhaps assigned TRBD1 or TRBD2 (5 bases each). Trimming removed 4 bases from V and 7 bases from J, with 20 bases in between. The germline V gene has CDR1 DFQATT and CDR2 SNEGSKA (reference sequence). The CDR3 totals 14 residues. CDR3 DNA sequence: TGCAGTGCTACGGGACCGTGGACCGGGGATGAGCAGTACTTC. Translated: CSATGPWTGDEQYF.

This chain connects TRBV12-3 or TRBV12-4 to TRBJ1-5; TRBD1 is a possible D gene (5 bases). This CDR3 has 21 residues. V was shortened by 3 bases and J by 4 bases, with 31 bases between the two germline ends. CDR3 residues: CASSFVRTIDGQGNANQPQHF. The CDR3 DNA reads TGTGCCAGCAGTTTCGTACGCACGATCGACGGACAAGGGAATGCAAATCAGCCCCAGCATTTT.

The chain employs TRBV3-1 and TRBJ2-5, with 9 bases that match TRBD1. The closer fit of TRBJ2-7 to the DNA end suggests the J call may be wrong. Germline V gives CDR1 LGHDT, CDR2 YNNKEL (reference sequence). The CDR3 runs 18 residues. CDR3 DNA sequence: TGTGCCAGCATCAGCAAGACCCCGTTGGACAGGGGAAGGAACGAGCAGTACTTC. This codes for CASISKTPLDRGRNEQYF.

This clonotype occurred many times. The rearrangement joins TRBV29-1 to TRBJ2-2; 9 nucleotides agree with TRBD2. V was clipped by 3 bases and J by 1 base; unmatched bases: 9. The germline gives CDR1 SQVTM, CDR2 ANQGSEA. The CDR3 is made up of 17 amino acids. In DNA, the CDR3 is TGCAGCGTTGAGGGAGCGGCGGGAGGGGTGAACACCGGGGAGCTGTTTTTT. Its protein product is CSVEGAAGGVNTGELFF.

Regarding this clonotype: A much more abundant neighbour one base away suggests this may be a read error. The chain joins TRBV11-1 to TRBJ2-1; D not resolved. The germline gives CDR1 SGHAT, CDR2 FQDESV (reference sequence). This CDR3 is built from 15 residues. The CDR3 sequence: CASSPQAQLYNDQFF. The CDR3 DNA reads TGTGCCAGCAGCCCGCAGGCCCAACTCTACAATGATCAGTTCTTC.

This clonotype was observed at least ten times. The rearrangement uses TRBV20-1 and TRBJ2-7; D possibly corresponds to TRBD2 (5 bases). Germline V gives CDR1 DFQATT, CDR2 SNEGSKA (reference sequence). The germline V and J ends were trimmed by 6 bases and 0 bases, with 21 bases remaining between them. This CDR3 spans 16 amino acids. CDR3 protein: CSAPRGASTNSYEQYF. The CDR3 DNA follows: TGCAGTGCACCCAGAGGAGCTAGCACCAACTCCTACGAGCAGTACTTC.

This chain connects TRBV7-3 to TRBJ2-3; 7 bases align to TRBD1. CDR3 size: 16 residues. Per the germline V gene, CDR1 is SGHTA and CDR2 is FQGTGA. Trimming cost V 5 bases and J 0 bases; bases outside gene matches: 8. CDR3 region: CASSSPSRGSTDTQYF. The CDR3 DNA sequence: TGTGCCAGCAGCAGTCCTAGCAGGGGGAGCACAGATACGCAGTATTTT.

In this sample, this clonotype turned up a few times. A much bigger clone sits one base away, suggesting this may be a read error. The V gene is TRBV5-1, the J gene TRBJ1-5; 10 bases agree with TRBD1. Germline-derived CDR1 and CDR2 are SGHRS and YFSETQ. Trimming removed 5 bases from V and 7 bases from J; junction bases left unmatched: 3. This CDR3 is built from 13 residues. The CDR3 sequence: CASSAGQGQPQHF. The DNA of the CDR3 is TGCGCCAGCAGTGCGGGACAGGGGCAGCCCCAGCATTTT.

This chain links TRBV6-2 or TRBV6-3 with TRBJ2-2; 8 positions agree with TRBD1. The CDR3 loop spans 14 amino acids. Germline-derived CDR1 and CDR2 are MNHEY and SVGEGT. The DNA of the CDR3 is TGTGTCACTACGCCGGGACAGGTAGCCGGGGAGCTGTTTTTT. Its translation is CVTTPGQVAGELFF.

The V call is TRBV20-1, the J call TRBJ1-1; no definite D call. Germline V gives CDR1 DFQATT, CDR2 SNEGSKA (reference sequence). V was shortened by 0 bases and J by 8 bases, with 19 bases between the two germline ends. This CDR3 comprises 15 residues. The CDR3 DNA is TGCAGTGCTAGAGATTTTGCCAGGCCCCGCCGGGAAGCTTTCTTT. It yields the protein CSARDFARPRREAFF.

Comments on this clonotype: The junction shows a germline mismatch at one end, possibly a read error. The chain employs TRBV29-1 and TRBJ2-1; D is ambiguous. Germline values: CDR1 SQVTM, CDR2 ANQGSEA. This CDR3 comprises 12 residues. CDR3 sequence: CSVKVSYNEQLF. CDR3 DNA sequence: TGCAGCGTCAAGGTCTCCTACAATGAGCAGTTATTC.

Concerning this clonotype itself: A read error may produce the germline difference seen at one junction end. This chain uses TRBV7-2 with TRBJ1-2; no firm D call. This CDR3 comprises 15 residues. Per germline, CDR1 SGHTA and CDR2 FQGNSA. The CDR3 reads CASSLVTVIGYGYTF. The CDR3 DNA reads TGTGCCAGCAGCTTAGTTACGGTAATCGGCTATGGTTACACCTTC.

CDR3 in amino acids: CASTPRGDTQYF. In DNA form, the CDR3 reads TGTGCCAGCACACCCAGGGGGGATACGCAGTATTTT. The chain has TRBV12-3 or TRBV12-4 and TRBJ2-3, with 7 bases identical to TRBD1. CDR3 length: 12 residues. The ends lost 7 bases at V and 6 bases at J; junction bases unmatched: 4.

This clonotype was found many times. The chain combines TRBV7-6 with TRBJ1-4, with TRBD1 identical over 10 bases. J lost 3 bases, V lost 5 bases, and 3 bases had no gene match. Germline lookup yields CDR1 SGHVS and CDR2 FNYEAQ. CDR3 length: 15 amino acids. The CDR3 spells CASSRDRGPNEKLFF. The CDR3 DNA reads TGTGCCAGCAGCCGCGACAGGGGGCCTAATGAAAAACTGTTTTTT.

This clonotype has at least ten counts. The V gene is TRBV5-5, the J gene TRBJ1-2; 7 bases map to TRBD1. The CDR3 has 16 residues. The trim removed 3 bases at V and 5 bases at J, leaving 13 bases unmatched. The V gene's germline CDR1 is SGHKS and CDR2 YYEKEE (reference sequence). Here the CDR3 DNA reads TGTGCCAGCAGCTGGTCGACAGGGTCCGATACTTATGGCTACACCTTC. Protein: CASSWSTGSDTYGYTF.